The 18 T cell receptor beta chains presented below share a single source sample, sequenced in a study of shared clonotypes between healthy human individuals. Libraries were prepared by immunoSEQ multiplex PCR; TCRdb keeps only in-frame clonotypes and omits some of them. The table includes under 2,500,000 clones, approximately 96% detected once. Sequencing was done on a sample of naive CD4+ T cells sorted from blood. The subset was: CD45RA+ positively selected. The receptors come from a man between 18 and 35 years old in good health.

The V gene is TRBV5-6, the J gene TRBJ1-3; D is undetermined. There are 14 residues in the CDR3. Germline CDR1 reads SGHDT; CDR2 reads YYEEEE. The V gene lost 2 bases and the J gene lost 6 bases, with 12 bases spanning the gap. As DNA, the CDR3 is TGTGCCAGCAGCTTAAGTAGAATACTAAACACCATATATTTT. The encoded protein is CASSLSRILNTIYF.

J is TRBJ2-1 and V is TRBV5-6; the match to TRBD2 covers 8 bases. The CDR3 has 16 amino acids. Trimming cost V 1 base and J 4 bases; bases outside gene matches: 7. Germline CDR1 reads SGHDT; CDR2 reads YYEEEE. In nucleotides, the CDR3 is TGTGCCAGCAGCTTGTTCATACTAGCGGAATACAATGAGCAGTTCTTC. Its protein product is CASSLFILAEYNEQFF. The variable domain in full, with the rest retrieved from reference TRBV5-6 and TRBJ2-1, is DAGVTQSPTHLIKTRGQQVTLRCSPKSGHDTVSWYQQALGQGPQFIFQYYEEEERQRGNFPDRFSGHQFPNYSSELNVNALLLGDSALYLCASSLFILAEYNEQFFGPGTRLTVL.

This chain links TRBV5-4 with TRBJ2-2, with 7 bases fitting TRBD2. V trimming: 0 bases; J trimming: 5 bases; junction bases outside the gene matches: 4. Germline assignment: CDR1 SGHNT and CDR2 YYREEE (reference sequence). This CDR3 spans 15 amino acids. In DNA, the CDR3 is TGTGCCAGCAGCTTGGGACTAGCATTTACCGGGGAGCTGTTTTTT. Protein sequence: CASSLGLAFTGELFF.

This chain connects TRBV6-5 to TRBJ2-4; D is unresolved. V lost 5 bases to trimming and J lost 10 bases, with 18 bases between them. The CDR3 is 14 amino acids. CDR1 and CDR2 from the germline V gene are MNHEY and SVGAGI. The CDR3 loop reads CASSPRGERWIQYF. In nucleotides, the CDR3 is TGTGCCAGCAGTCCCCGCGGCGAAAGGTGGATTCAGTACTTC.

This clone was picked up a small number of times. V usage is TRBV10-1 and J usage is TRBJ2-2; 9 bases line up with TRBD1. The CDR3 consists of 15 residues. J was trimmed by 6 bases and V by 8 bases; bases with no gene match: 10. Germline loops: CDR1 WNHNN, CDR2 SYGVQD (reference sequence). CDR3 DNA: TGCGCCAGCGCACAGGGGGCGGGTGGCGCCGGGGAGCTGTTTTTT. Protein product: CASAQGAGGAGELFF.

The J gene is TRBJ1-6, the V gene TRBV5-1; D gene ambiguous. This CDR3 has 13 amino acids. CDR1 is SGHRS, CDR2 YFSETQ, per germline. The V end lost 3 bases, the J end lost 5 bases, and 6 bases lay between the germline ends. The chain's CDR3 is CASSSSDNSPLHF. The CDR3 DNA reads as TGCGCCAGCAGCTCATCGGATAATTCACCCCTCCACTTT.

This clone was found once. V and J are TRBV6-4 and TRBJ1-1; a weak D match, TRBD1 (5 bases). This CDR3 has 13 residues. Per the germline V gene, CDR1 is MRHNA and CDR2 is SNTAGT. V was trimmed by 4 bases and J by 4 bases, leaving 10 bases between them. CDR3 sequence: CASSVGGSTEAFF. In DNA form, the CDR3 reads TGTGCCAGCAGTGTCGGGGGGAGCACTGAAGCTTTCTTT.

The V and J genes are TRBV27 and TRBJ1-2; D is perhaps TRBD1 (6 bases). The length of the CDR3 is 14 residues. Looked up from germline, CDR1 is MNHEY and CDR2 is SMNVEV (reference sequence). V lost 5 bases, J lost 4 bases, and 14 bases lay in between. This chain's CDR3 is CASSPQTGRYGYTF. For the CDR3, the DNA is TGTGCCAGCAGTCCCCAGACAGGCCGCTATGGCTACACCTTC.

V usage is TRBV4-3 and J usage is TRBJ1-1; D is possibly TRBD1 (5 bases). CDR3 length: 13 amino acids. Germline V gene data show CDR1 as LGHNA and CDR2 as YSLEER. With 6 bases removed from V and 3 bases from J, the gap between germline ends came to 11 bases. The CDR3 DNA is TGCGCCAGCAGTTCCGGGGCCCACACTGAAGCTTTCTTT. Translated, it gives CASSSGAHTEAFF.

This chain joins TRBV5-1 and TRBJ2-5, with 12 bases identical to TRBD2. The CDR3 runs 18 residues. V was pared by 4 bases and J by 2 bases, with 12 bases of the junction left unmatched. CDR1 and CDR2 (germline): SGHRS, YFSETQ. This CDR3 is CASSTSIPGLAGQETQYF. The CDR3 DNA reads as TGCGCCAGCAGCACATCTATTCCGGGACTAGCGGGTCAAGAGACCCAGTACTTC.

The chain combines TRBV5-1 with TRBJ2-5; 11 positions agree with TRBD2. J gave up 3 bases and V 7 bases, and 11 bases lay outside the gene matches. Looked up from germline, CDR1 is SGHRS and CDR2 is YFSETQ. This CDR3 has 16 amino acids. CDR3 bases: TGCGCCAGCCAATTGAGACTAGCGGGGAAGGAAGAGACCCAGTACTTC. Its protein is CASQLRLAGKEETQYF.

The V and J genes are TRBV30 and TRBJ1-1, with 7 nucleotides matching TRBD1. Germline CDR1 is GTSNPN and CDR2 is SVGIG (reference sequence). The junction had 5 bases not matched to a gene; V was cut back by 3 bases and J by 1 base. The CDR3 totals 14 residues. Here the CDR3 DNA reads TGTGCCTGGAGCATGGACAGGACGAACACTGAAGCTTTCTTT. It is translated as CAWSMDRTNTEAFF.

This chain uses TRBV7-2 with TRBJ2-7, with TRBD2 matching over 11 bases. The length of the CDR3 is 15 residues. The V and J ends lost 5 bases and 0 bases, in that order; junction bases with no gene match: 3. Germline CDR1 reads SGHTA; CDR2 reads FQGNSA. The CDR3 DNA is TGTGCCAGCAGCAACGGACTAGCGGGCTCCTACGAGCAGTACTTC. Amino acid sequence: CASSNGLAGSYEQYF.

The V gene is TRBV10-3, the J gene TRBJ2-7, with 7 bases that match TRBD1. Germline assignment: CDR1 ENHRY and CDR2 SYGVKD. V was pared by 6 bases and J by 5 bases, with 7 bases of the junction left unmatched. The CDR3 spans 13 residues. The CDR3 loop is CAISLQGWDEQYF. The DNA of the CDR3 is TGTGCCATCAGCCTACAGGGGTGGGACGAGCAGTACTTC.

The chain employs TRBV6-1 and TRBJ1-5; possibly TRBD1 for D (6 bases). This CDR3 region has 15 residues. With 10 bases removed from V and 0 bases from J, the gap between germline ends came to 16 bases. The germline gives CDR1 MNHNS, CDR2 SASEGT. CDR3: CATHPTGYSNQPQHF. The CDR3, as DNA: TGTGCCACCCACCCGACAGGATATAGCAATCAGCCCCAGCATTTT.

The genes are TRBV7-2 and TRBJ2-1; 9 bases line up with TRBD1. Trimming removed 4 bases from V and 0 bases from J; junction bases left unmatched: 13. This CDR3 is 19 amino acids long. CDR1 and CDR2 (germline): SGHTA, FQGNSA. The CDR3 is CASSSRPGTGPSSYNEQFF. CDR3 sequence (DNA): TGTGCCAGCAGCTCACGTCCCGGGACAGGGCCGAGCTCCTACAATGAGCAGTTCTTC.

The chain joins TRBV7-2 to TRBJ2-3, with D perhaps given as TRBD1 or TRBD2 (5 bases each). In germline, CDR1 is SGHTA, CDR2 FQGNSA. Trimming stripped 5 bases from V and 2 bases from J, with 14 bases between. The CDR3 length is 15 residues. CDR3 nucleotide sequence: TGTGCCAGCAGCCCTGTGGGGACCTCCACAGATACGCAGTATTTT. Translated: CASSPVGTSTDTQYF.

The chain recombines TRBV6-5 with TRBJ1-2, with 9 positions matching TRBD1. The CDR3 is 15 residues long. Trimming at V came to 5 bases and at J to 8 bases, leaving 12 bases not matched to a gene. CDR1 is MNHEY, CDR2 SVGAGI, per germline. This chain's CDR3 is CASSLGQGPTLGYTF. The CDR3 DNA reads TGTGCCAGCAGTCTGGGACAGGGCCCAACATTGGGCTACACCTTC.